This T cell receptor beta chain was sequenced for a study of T cells after yellow fever vaccination. Whole-study results and caveats: The presence of abundant clonotypes contaminating from the bulk population was possible in FACS-sorted repertoires. The secondary response was weaker but peaked faster, day 5 versus 15.

Trimming removed 1 base at V and 6 bases at J, with 6 bases between. Germline V gene sequence: CDR1 SGHVS, CDR2 FQNEAQ. The CDR3 contains 12 residues. This clonotype was seen ten or more times. The antigen is not known. TCRdb itself ran the 5' RACE reads through MiXCR, one entry per CDR3 protein. The data hold a few hundred thousand distinct CDR3 sequences, with approximately 8% observed a single time. The TCR was taken from a man aged 18 to 29 who received the YFV17D yellow fever vaccine. This rearrangement joins TRBV7-8 to TRBJ1-1, with D unresolved. Sequenced here: CD4+ T cells sorted from PBMCs, sampled 5 days after the yellow fever booster vaccination. CDR3 bases: TGTGCCAGCAGCTTAGATTCGGCTGAAGCTTTCTTT. Residues: CASSLDSAEAFF. The entire variable domain, with the rest obtained from reference TRBV7-8 and TRBJ1-1, is as follows: GAGVSQSPRYKVAKRGQDVALRCDPISGHVSLFWYQQALGQGPEFLTYFQNEAQLDKSGLPSDRFFAERPEGSVSTLKIQRTQQEDSAVYLCASSLDSAEAFFGQGTRLTVV.